This TCR beta chain was observed in a study of identical twins. Study results and limitations: The study based its conclusions on cross-sectional statistical analysis and did not follow the same donors. Analyses of zero insertions could be partly confounded by invariant MAIT and iNKT cells. Within cord blood, abundant beta clonotypes carried fewer insertions, but memory repertoires showed no such trend.

TCRdb reanalysed the 5' RACE reads using MiXCR and keeps one entry per CDR3 protein. The table records 1,800,000 or so distinct CDR3 sequences, around 29% of them present only once. This clonotype has more than one count but fewer than ten. The target antigen is unknown. Germline V gene data show CDR1 as SNHLY and CDR2 as FYNNEI. Trimming removed 7 bases from V and 11 bases from J; junction bases left unmatched: 9. The CDR3 has 12 amino acids. This receptor was taken from a newborn girl in good health. V usage is TRBV2 and J usage is TRBJ2-3, with 7 nucleotides matching TRBD1. The sequencing input was cord blood. The CDR3 loop reads CASTLDRQGQYF. The CDR3 DNA follows: TGTGCCAGCACCCTGGACAGGCAGGGGCAGTATTTT.